These 22 T cell receptor beta chains were all obtained from the same sample, sequenced in a study of CD8+CD57+ T cells in acquired aplastic anemia. Using genomic DNA as the template, TCR beta VDJ and CDR3 profiling was carried out. From the reads, TCRdb called clonotypes with MiXCR, one entry per CDR3 protein. The sample records 250,000 to 300,000 distinct CDR3 sequences, about 56% being singletons. The sequenced material came from sorted CD4+, CD8+, or CD8+CD57+ T cells (not recorded which) from PBMCs. The receptors were gathered from a human donor with severe aplastic anemia or a healthy control (not recorded which).

This clonotype was recorded once. Since a much larger clone is just one base distant, this may be a read error. The gene calls are TRBV7-3 and TRBJ2-1; a possible D gene is TRBD1 (5 bases). CDR1 and CDR2 from the germline V gene are SGHTA and FQGTGA. The CDR3 length is 12 residues. With 2 bases removed from V and 7 bases from J, the gap between germline ends came to 6 bases. The CDR3 here is CASSLQGNEQFF. The CDR3 coding sequence is TGTGCCAGCAGCTTACAGGGTAATGAGCAGTTCTTC.

The chain combines TRBV20-1 with TRBJ1-6; D is uncertain. Between the trimmed V and J ends, which lost 0 bases and 5 bases, there was a span of 14 bases. The CDR3 extends over 16 amino acids. The germline V gene encodes CDR1 DFQATT and CDR2 SNEGSKA (reference sequence). Here the CDR3 reads CSARDKRLTNNSPLHF. CDR3 nucleotides: TGCAGTGCTAGAGATAAGAGACTTACTAATAATTCACCCCTCCACTTT.

This clonotype was counted ten times or more. This rearrangement joins TRBV19 to TRBJ2-1; possibly TRBD1 for D (6 bases). The germline gives CDR1 LNHDA, CDR2 SQIVND (reference sequence). This CDR3 is 16 amino acids long. The germline V and J ends were trimmed by 3 bases and 5 bases, with 17 bases remaining between them. CDR3 region: CASSILDRKLDNEQFF. The CDR3 DNA is TGTGCCAGTAGTATTTTGGACAGAAAGCTGGACAATGAGCAGTTCTTC.

This clonotype was seen ten or more times. The rearrangement joins TRBV11-2 to TRBJ2-2; TRBD2 matches 8 bases. The germline V gene has CDR1 SGHAT and CDR2 FQNNGV. CDR3 length equals 14 residues. Germline trimming cut 2 bases from V and 5 bases from J; bases unmatched to any gene: 1. For the CDR3, the DNA is TGTGCCAGCAGCTTAAGCGGGGGTACCGGGGAGCTGTTTTTT. Protein sequence: CASSLSGGTGELFF.

In the case of this clonotype: A much larger clone differs by one base, so this may be a read error. The chain links TRBV6-2 or TRBV6-3 to TRBJ2-3, with TRBD2 matching 12 bases. V was pared by 2 bases and J by 4 bases, with 4 bases of the junction left unmatched. Germline V gene data show CDR1 as MNHEY and CDR2 as SVGEGT. The CDR3 totals 16 residues. This CDR3 reads CASSYTSGGLPDTQYF. As DNA, the CDR3 is TGTGCCAGCAGTTACACTAGCGGGGGGTTACCAGATACGCAGTATTTT.

The V and J genes are TRBV12-3 or TRBV12-4 and TRBJ2-7, with a weak D call TRBD2 (5 bases). CDR3 length: 13 residues. Trimming took off 6 bases at V and 4 bases at J, with 13 bases between the two ends. This CDR3 is CASSLRRPYEQYF. The CDR3 nucleotides are TGTGCCAGCAGCTTGAGGAGGCCGTACGAGCAGTACTTC.

The J gene is TRBJ1-5, the V gene TRBV12-3 or TRBV12-4; D gene uncertain. The CDR3 contains 13 residues. V shed 5 bases and J shed 4 bases, with 9 bases lying between them. The CDR3 sequence: CASSALENQPQHF. The CDR3 nucleotides read TGTGCCAGCAGTGCACTGGAGAATCAGCCCCAGCATTTT.

This clonotype was recorded many times. In nucleotides, the CDR3 is TGTGCCAGCAGTTACTTCCTGGAGAATGGCTACACCTTC. Residues: CASSYFLENGYTF. This chain uses TRBV6-5 with TRBJ1-2, with unresolved D. Trimming pared 1 base from V and 6 bases from J, leaving 9 bases between. CDR3 size: 13 residues. The germline V gene has CDR1 MNHEY and CDR2 SVGAGI.

The chain has TRBV5-1 and TRBJ2-3; 7 positions agree with TRBD2. J lost 1 base, V lost 4 bases, and 9 bases had no gene match. The germline CDR1 and CDR2 sequences are SGHRS and YFSETQ. This CDR3 spans 16 amino acids. CDR3 coding DNA: TGCGCCAGCAGCCCGTCCTCGGCGGGGGGCACAGATACGCAGTATTTT. This codes for CASSPSSAGGTDTQYF.

This clonotype was counted a few times. V gene TRBV20-1 combines with J gene TRBJ2-5, with D possibly being TRBD1 (6 bases). The CDR3 is 12 amino acids. Looked up from germline, CDR1 is DFQATT and CDR2 is SNEGSKA (reference sequence). V lost 0 bases and J lost 8, with 10 bases in between. For the CDR3, the DNA is TGCAGTGCTAGAGACCAGGGGCCTACCCAGTACTTC. Residues: CSARDQGPTQYF.

This clonotype was found many times. The rearrangement links TRBV19 to TRBJ2-7; possibly TRBD1 or TRBD2 for D (5 bases each). V was shortened by 7 bases and J by 5 bases, with 15 bases between the two germline ends. This CDR3 spans 13 amino acids. In germline, CDR1 is LNHDA, CDR2 SQIVND (reference sequence). The CDR3 DNA follows: TGTGCCAGTACTACATTTGGGGGAAACGAGCAGTACTTC. Amino acid sequence: CASTTFGGNEQYF.

At least ten counts were recorded for this clonotype. The chain uses TRBV5-1 and TRBJ2-5; 9 nucleotides match TRBD1. Germline V gene data show CDR1 as SGHRS and CDR2 as YFSETQ. The CDR3 covers 14 residues. The V and J ends lost 2 bases and 1 base, in that order; junction bases with no gene match: 0. The CDR3 reads CASSLQGAQETQYF. CDR3 nucleotides: TGCGCCAGCAGCTTACAGGGGGCCCAAGAGACCCAGTACTTC.

The chain couples TRBV20-1 to TRBJ2-3, with 12 bases identical to TRBD2. V trimming: 5 bases; J trimming: 4 bases; junction bases outside the gene matches: 4. This CDR3 contains 14 residues. Germline V CDR1 and CDR2: DFQATT, SNEGSKA (reference sequence). CDR3 sequence: CSARLAGVPDTQYF. The CDR3 nucleotides are TGCAGTGCTCGACTAGCGGGAGTACCAGATACGCAGTATTTT.

This clonotype was found a few times. The V call is TRBV2, the J call TRBJ2-2; 7 bases align to TRBD1. Germline CDR1 reads SNHLY; CDR2 reads FYNNEI. Trimming removed 7 bases from V and 5 bases from J; junction bases left unmatched: 10. The CDR3 consists of 15 residues. The CDR3 DNA sequence: TGTGCCAGCACCCCTGTCACAGGGGCGACCGGGGAGCTGTTTTTT. Protein sequence: CASTPVTGATGELFF.

This clonotype was seen a few times. The chain links TRBV20-1 to TRBJ2-7, with TRBD2 matching over 9 bases. With 0 bases clipped from V and 3 bases from J, the junction kept 3 bases outside the gene matches. The CDR3 loop spans 14 amino acids. Germline loops: CDR1 DFQATT, CDR2 SNEGSKA (reference sequence). CDR3 loop: CSARDGTSSYEQYF. The DNA of the CDR3 is TGCAGTGCTAGAGATGGGACTAGCAGCTACGAGCAGTACTTC.

In this sample, this clonotype turned up a few times. This may stem from a read error, because a much larger clone lies one nucleotide away. The chain employs TRBV20-1 and TRBJ2-3; D possibly corresponds to TRBD2 (6 bases). Germline-derived CDR1 and CDR2 are DFQATT and SNEGSKA (reference sequence). The CDR3 consists of 14 residues. The CDR3 protein is CSASLLAFTGTQYF. CDR3 coding DNA: TGCAGTGCTAGCCTTCTAGCGTTCACAGGTACGCAGTATTTT.

The V gene is TRBV14, the J gene TRBJ1-6, with 8 positions matching TRBD1. The J segment lost 10 bases and the V segment lost 3 bases, leaving 20 bases of the junction unmatched. Germline V lookup: CDR1 SGHDN, CDR2 FVKESK. The CDR3 is 19 residues long. CDR3 DNA sequence: TGTGCCAGCAGCCAGCAAGTCGCAATATACGGACAGGGAGGGTCACCCCTCCACTTT. It specifies CASSQQVAIYGQGGSPLHF.

This rearrangement joins TRBV7-9 to TRBJ2-1; D is possibly TRBD1 (6 bases). The V end was cut by 6 bases, the J end by 1 base, with 16 bases between. CDR1 is SEHNR, CDR2 FQNEAQ, per germline (reference sequence). The CDR3 consists of 16 residues. The CDR3 DNA is TGTGCCAGCAGTTCAACAGGGCTGCCTTCCTACAATGAGCAGTTCTTC. It is translated as CASSSTGLPSYNEQFF.

V gene TRBV10-1 combines with J gene TRBJ2-7; 8 nucleotides agree with TRBD1. V trimming: 10 bases; J trimming: 1 base; junction bases outside the gene matches: 6. The germline V gene encodes CDR1 WNHNN and CDR2 SYGVQD (reference sequence). This CDR3 has 13 amino acids. CDR3 protein: CAIRTGRSYEQYF. CDR3 coding DNA: TGCGCCATCCGGACAGGGCGGTCCTACGAGCAGTACTTC.

The CDR3 nucleotides are TGTGCCAGTAGTATAGGCAAAGGGGGCACTGAAGCTTTCTTT. It yields the protein CASSIGKGGTEAFF. The genes are TRBV19 and TRBJ1-1, with D maybe TRBD1 (6 bases). Trimming pared 1 base from V and 4 bases from J, leaving 10 bases between. The CDR3 is 14 residues long. Germline V gene lookup returns CDR1 LNHDA and CDR2 SQIVND (reference sequence). Full variable domain (remainder filled in from reference TRBV19 and TRBJ1-1): DGGITQSPKYLFRKEGQNVTLSCEQNLNHDAMYWYRQDPGQGLRLIYYSQIVNDFQKGDIAEGYSVSREKKESFPLTVTSAQKNPTAFYLCASSIGKGGTEAFFGQGTRLTVV.

The chain carries TRBV25-1 and TRBJ1-1, with no clear D. The ends were cut back, 6 bases at V and 4 bases at J, with 9 bases in the middle. This CDR3 has 12 residues. The V gene's germline CDR1 is MGHDK and CDR2 SYGVNS. The CDR3 nucleotides read TGTGCCAGCAGGGACTATGGCACTGAAGCTTTCTTT. Translating it yields CASRDYGTEAFF.

Remarks on this clonotype: The germline gene is not matched at one end of the junction; a read error may be the cause. The V gene is TRBV2, the J gene TRBJ1-1, with 9 bases fitting TRBD1. The germline gives CDR1 SNHLY, CDR2 FYNNEI. This CDR3 spans 13 amino acids. This chain's CDR3 is CASSETGGTKAFF. The CDR3 nucleotides read TGTGCCAGCAGCGAAACAGGGGGCACTAAAGCTTTCTTT. Looking up the rest from reference TRBV2 and TRBJ1-1 gives the full variable domain: EPEVTQTPSHQVTQMGQEVILRCVPISNHLYFYWYRQILGQKVEFLVSFYNNEISEKSEIFDDQFSVERPDGSNFTLKIRSTKLEDSAMYFCASSETGGTKAFFGQGTRLTVV.